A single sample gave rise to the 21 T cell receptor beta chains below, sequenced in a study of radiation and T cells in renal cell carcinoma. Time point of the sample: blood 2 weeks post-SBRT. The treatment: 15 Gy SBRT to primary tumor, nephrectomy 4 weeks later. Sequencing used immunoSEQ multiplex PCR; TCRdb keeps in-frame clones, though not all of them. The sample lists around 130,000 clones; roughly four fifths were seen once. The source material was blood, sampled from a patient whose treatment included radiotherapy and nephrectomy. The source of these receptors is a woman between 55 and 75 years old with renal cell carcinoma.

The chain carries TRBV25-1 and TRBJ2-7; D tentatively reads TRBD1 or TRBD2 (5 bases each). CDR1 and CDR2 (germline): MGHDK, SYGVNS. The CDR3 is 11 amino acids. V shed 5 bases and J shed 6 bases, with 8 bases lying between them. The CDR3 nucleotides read TGTGCCAGCAGTAGAGGGGTCGAGCAGTACTTC. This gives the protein CASSRGVEQYF.

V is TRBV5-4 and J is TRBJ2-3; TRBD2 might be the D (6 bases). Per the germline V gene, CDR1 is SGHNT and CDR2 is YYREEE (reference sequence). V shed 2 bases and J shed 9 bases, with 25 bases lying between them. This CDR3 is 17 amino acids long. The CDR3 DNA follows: TGTGCCAGCAGCTTCCGTCCGGGAGCCGGCATTGGTGGGACGCAGTATTTT. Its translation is CASSFRPGAGIGGTQYF.

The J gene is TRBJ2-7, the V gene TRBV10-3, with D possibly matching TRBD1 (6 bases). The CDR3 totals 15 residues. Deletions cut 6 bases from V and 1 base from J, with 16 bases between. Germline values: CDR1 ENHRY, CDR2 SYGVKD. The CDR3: CAISLTTGTSYEQYF. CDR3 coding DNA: TGTGCCATCAGCCTGACGACAGGAACGTCCTACGAGCAGTACTTC.

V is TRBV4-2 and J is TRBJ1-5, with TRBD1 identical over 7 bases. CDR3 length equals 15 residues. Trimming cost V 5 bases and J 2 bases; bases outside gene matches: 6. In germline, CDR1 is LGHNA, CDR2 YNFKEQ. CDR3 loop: CASSGQDGGNQPQHF. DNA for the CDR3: TGTGCCAGCAGCGGACAGGATGGGGGCAATCAGCCCCAGCATTTT.

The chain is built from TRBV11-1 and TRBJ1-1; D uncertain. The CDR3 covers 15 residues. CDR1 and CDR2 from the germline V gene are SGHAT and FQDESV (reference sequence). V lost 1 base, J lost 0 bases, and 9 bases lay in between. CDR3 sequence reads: CASSLERSMNTEAFF. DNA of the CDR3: TGTGCCAGCAGCTTAGAACGAAGTATGAACACTGAAGCTTTCTTT.

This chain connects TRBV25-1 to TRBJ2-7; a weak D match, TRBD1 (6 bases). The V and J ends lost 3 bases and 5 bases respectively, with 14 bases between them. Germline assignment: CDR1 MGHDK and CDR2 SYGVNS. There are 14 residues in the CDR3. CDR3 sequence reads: CASSDTGKLNEQYF. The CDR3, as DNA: TGTGCCAGCAGTGATACAGGGAAGCTGAACGAGCAGTACTTC.

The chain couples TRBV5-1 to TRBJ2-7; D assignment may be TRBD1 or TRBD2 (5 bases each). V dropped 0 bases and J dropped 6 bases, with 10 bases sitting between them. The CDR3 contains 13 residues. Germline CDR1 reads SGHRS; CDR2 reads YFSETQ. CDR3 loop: CASSLEMGREQYF. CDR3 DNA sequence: TGCGCCAGCAGCTTGGAAATGGGACGCGAGCAGTACTTC.

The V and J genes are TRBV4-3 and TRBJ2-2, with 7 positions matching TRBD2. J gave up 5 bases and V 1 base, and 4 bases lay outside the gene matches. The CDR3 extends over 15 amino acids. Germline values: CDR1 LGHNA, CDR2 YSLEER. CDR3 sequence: CASSQVGSGTGELFF. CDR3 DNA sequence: TGCGCCAGCAGCCAAGTAGGTAGCGGGACCGGGGAGCTGTTTTTT.

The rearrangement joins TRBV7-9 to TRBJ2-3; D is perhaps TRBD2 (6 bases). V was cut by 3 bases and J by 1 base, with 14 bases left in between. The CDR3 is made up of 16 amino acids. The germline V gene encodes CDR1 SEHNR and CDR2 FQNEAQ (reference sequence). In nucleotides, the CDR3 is TGTGCCAGCAGCTTCCTACCGGGCGGGGGCACAGATACGCAGTATTTT. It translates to CASSFLPGGGTDTQYF.

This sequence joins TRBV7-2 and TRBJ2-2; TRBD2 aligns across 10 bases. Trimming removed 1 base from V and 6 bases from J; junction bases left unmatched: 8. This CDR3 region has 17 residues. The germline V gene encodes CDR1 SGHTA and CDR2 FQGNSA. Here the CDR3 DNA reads TGTGCCAGCAGCTTAGGGGCTAGCGGGAGAATCCCCGGGGAGCTGTTTTTT. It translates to CASSLGASGRIPGELFF.

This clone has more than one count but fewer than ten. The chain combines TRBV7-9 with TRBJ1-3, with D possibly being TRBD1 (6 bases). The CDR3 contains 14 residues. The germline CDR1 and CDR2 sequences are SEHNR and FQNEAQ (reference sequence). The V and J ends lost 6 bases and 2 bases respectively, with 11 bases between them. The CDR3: CASSRRDTGNTIYF. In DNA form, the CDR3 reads TGTGCCAGCAGTCGCCGGGACACTGGAAACACCATATATTTT.

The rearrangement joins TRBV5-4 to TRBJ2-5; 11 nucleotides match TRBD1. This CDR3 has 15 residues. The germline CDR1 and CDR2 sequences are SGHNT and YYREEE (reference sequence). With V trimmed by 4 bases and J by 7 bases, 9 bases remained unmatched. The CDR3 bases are TGTGCCAGCAGCATGGACAGGGGGCGGAGGTGGACCCAGTACTTC. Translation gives CASSMDRGRRWTQYF.

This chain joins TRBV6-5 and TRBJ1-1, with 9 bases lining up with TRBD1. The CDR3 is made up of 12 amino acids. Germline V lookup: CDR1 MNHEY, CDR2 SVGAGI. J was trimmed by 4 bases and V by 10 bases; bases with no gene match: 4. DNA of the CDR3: TGTGCCACCCAACAGGGGGCCACTGAAGCTTTCTTT. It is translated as CATQQGATEAFF.

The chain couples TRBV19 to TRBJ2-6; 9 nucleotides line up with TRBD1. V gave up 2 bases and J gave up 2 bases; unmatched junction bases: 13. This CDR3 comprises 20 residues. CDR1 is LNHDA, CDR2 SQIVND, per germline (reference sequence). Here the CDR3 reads CASSIRGSGQGVPGANVLTF. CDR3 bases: TGTGCCAGTAGTATAAGAGGTTCGGGACAGGGTGTCCCTGGGGCCAACGTCCTGACTTTC.

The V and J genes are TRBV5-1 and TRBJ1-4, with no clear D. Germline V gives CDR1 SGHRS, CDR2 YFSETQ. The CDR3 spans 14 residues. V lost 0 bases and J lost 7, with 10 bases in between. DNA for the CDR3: TGCGCCAGCAGCTTGGAGGCGGGGATTGAAAAACTGTTTTTT. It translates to CASSLEAGIEKLFF.

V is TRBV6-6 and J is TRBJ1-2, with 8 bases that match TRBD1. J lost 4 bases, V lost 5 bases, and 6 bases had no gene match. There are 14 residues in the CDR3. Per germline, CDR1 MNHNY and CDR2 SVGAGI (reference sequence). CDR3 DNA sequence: TGTGCCAGCAGTAGTCAGGGGGCCGGCTATGGCTACACCTTC. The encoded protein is CASSSQGAGYGYTF.

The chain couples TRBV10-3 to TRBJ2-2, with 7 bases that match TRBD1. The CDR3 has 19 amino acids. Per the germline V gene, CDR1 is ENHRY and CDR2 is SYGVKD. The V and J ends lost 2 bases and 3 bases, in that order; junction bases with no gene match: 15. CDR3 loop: CAISERGQPTWGYTGELFF. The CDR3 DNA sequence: TGTGCCATCAGTGAGAGGGGACAGCCCACATGGGGCTACACCGGGGAGCTGTTTTTT.

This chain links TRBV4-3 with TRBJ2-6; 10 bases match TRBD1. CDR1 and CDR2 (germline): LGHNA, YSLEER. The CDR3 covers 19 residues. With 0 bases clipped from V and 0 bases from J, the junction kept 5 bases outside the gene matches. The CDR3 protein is CASSQEYGTGDSGANVLTF. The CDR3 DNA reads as TGCGCCAGCAGCCAAGAATACGGGACAGGGGACTCTGGGGCCAACGTCCTGACTTTC.

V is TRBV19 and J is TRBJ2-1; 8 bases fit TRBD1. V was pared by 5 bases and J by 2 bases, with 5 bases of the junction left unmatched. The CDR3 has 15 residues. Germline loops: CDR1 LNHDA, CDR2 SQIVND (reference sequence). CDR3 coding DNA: TGTGCCAGTAGTGAACAGGGGGGACCCTACAATGAGCAGTTCTTC. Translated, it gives CASSEQGGPYNEQFF.

The CDR3 region is CASSSQGYEQYF. The CDR3 DNA reads TGCGCCAGCAGCTCACAGGGATACGAGCAGTACTTC. The rearrangement links TRBV5-1 to TRBJ2-7; D is possibly TRBD1 (6 bases). Between the trimmed V and J ends, which lost 3 bases and 4 bases, there was a span of 8 bases. CDR1 and CDR2 from the germline V gene are SGHRS and YFSETQ. The CDR3 totals 12 residues.

The CDR3 DNA is TGTGCCAGCAGTTCGGACAGTGCCTCTGGAAACACCATATATTTT. This gives the protein CASSSDSASGNTIYF. The V gene is TRBV28, the J gene TRBJ1-3; D might be TRBD1 (6 bases). This CDR3 region has 15 residues. Per the germline V gene, CDR1 is MDHEN and CDR2 is SYDVKM. V lost 4 bases, J lost 0 bases, and 10 bases lay in between.